This record concerns one T cell receptor (beta chain) sequence. The antigen remains undetermined. V was pared by 3 bases and J by 6 bases, with 8 bases between. The CDR3 has 12 amino acids. In germline, CDR1 is SGDLS, CDR2 YYNGEE. The data belong to a study of graft-versus-host responses after intestinal transplantation. Across the study: Among the recipients, transplants were multivisceral, liver-intestinal, or isolated intestinal. All recipients were given anti-thymocyte globulin induction, and tacrolimus and steroids were then administered for roughly three years.

The assay was immunoSEQ multiplex PCR, and TCRdb's table has in-frame clones only and misses some. The table lists tens of thousands of clones, roughly 82% of them singletons, with 0.93% in the top ten. Study results and caveats: GvH clones appeared in recipient marrow, some first in ileum or blood.

The V and J genes are TRBV9 and TRBJ2-3, with D perhaps TRBD2 (5 bases). The receptor's source is a human donor who was the organ donor for an intestinal transplant. Sequencing was performed on unstimulated CD8+ T cells sorted from spleen or lymph node cells, taken before transplant. The CDR3 spells CASSGGLDTQYF. CDR3 in DNA: TGTGCCAGCAGCGGCGGGTTGGATACGCAGTATTTT.